What follows are 16 T cell receptor beta chains derived from one specimen sequenced in a study of CD8+CD57+ T cells in acquired aplastic anemia. For sequencing, patients were chosen who had shown expansion of CD8+CD57+ cells by flow cytometry. Genomic DNA constituted the template upon which TCR beta VDJ and CDR3 profiling was performed. TCRdb re-analysed the reads in MiXCR, keeping a single row per CDR3 protein. Here the sample spans a few hundred thousand distinct CDR3 sequences, roughly 34% being singletons. The sample consisted of sorted CD4+, CD8+, or CD8+CD57+ T cells (not recorded which) from PBMCs. Receptors originate from a human donor with aplastic anemia.

At least ten counts were recorded for this clonotype. The chain uses TRBV20-1 and TRBJ2-1; TRBD2 might be the D (6 bases). Looked up from germline, CDR1 is DFQATT and CDR2 is SNEGSKA (reference sequence). This CDR3 spans 14 amino acids. The ends were cut back, 6 bases at V and 2 bases at J, with 14 bases in the middle. The CDR3 nucleotides are TGCAGTGCCAGCAGGGACTCTACCTACAATGAGCAGTTCTTC. This encodes CSASRDSTYNEQFF.

The V gene is TRBV12-3 or TRBV12-4, the J gene TRBJ2-3; TRBD1 might be the D (5 bases). V gave up 7 bases and J gave up 0 bases, with 17 bases separating them. CDR3 size: 16 residues. The CDR3 sequence is CASTDRRKGSTDTQYF. CDR3 DNA: TGTGCCAGCACGGATCGGAGAAAGGGGAGCACAGATACGCAGTATTTT.

This clonotype was picked up many times. The CDR3 loop reads CASSWTGNDRFF. The CDR3 bases are TGTGCCAGCAGTTGGACAGGGAACGACAGGTTTTTT. V and J are TRBV2 and TRBJ1-4; 8 positions match TRBD1. V lost 5 bases, J lost 16 bases, and 9 bases stayed unmatched. In germline, CDR1 is SNHLY, CDR2 FYNNEI. This CDR3 comprises 12 residues.

This clonotype turned up a few times. The chain is built from TRBV24-1 and TRBJ2-2; no firm D call. V dropped 4 bases and J dropped 3 bases, with 11 bases sitting between them. The germline gives CDR1 KGHDR, CDR2 SFDVKD. There are 15 residues in the CDR3. The CDR3, as DNA: TGTGCCACCAGTGACCAAGTTAGGGACACCGGGGAGCTGTTTTTT. Translating gives CATSDQVRDTGELFF.

The chain links TRBV5-1 to TRBJ1-1; 8 positions agree with TRBD1. The V gene end was trimmed by 0 bases and the J gene end by 6 bases; junction bases not matched to a gene: 4. Germline V gene data show CDR1 as SGHRS and CDR2 as YFSETQ. The CDR3 is 14 residues long. CDR3 coding DNA: TGCGCCAGCAGCTTGGGGACAGGGACAGCTGAAGCTTTCTTT. It specifies CASSLGTGTAEAFF.

This clonotype was counted a few times. Because the CDR3 is missing its conserved closing phenylalanine or tryptophan, this is likely a read error. V and J are TRBV5-1 and TRBJ2-7; D unclear. The V gene lost 0 bases and the J gene lost 2 bases, with 12 bases spanning the gap. Germline V gene sequence: CDR1 SGHRS, CDR2 YFSETQ. CDR3 length: 15 residues. The CDR3 here is CASSLVAVSTYEQYL. The CDR3 coding sequence is TGCGCCAGCAGCTTGGTGGCAGTCAGCACCTACGAGCAGTACCTC.

This chain uses TRBV6-1 with TRBJ2-7; 8 bases match TRBD1. The CDR3 loop spans 13 amino acids. The ends lost 10 bases at V and 4 bases at J; junction bases unmatched: 9. Germline CDR1 and CDR2: MNHNS and SASEGT. The CDR3 region is CAIRTGNLYEQYF. Written as DNA, the CDR3 is TGTGCCATTCGGACAGGGAATCTTTACGAGCAGTACTTC.

A word on this clonotype: The junction differs from germline at one of its ends, possibly a read error. The gene calls are TRBV10-3 and TRBJ2-2; the D gene could be TRBD1 or TRBD2 (5 bases each). The CDR3 spans 17 residues. CDR1 and CDR2 from the germline V gene are ENHRY and SYGVKD. The CDR3 sequence: CASSPLSSRVLTGELFF. Here the CDR3 DNA reads TGTGCCAGCAGTCCCCTATCTAGCAGGGTCCTCACCGGGGAGCTGTTTTTT.

J is TRBJ2-5 and V is TRBV7-2, with 9 positions matching TRBD2. After removal of 2 bases from V and 2 bases from J, the junction contained 6 bases not matched to a gene. Germline V CDR1 and CDR2: SGHTA, FQGNSA. The CDR3 consists of 16 residues. In DNA form, the CDR3 reads TGTGCCAGCAGCTTAAGGGATAGCGGGGGACAAGAGACCCAGTACTTC. Its translation: CASSLRDSGGQETQYF.

This rearrangement joins TRBV19 to TRBJ1-1; no reliable D call. The CDR3 has 13 amino acids. Germline V lookup: CDR1 LNHDA, CDR2 SQIVND (reference sequence). Trimming shortened V by 3 bases and J by 2 bases, and 7 bases separated the two germline ends. The CDR3 bases are TGTGCCAGTAGTATCGAGGATAACACTGAAGCTTTCTTT. Its protein product is CASSIEDNTEAFF.

The chain couples TRBV6-1 to TRBJ2-2; a weak D match, TRBD2 (7 bases). Trimming took off 1 base at V and 14 bases at J, with 14 bases between the two ends. Germline CDR1 and CDR2: MNHNS and SASEGT. The CDR3 totals 13 residues. The CDR3 DNA follows: TGTGCCAGCAGTGAAGTGGAGGGGGGGCGTCTGTTTTTT. It specifies CASSEVEGGRLFF.

Ten or more counts support this clonotype. The CDR3 protein is CASSLLAGGTQAATYEQYF. The DNA for the CDR3 is TGTGCCAGCAGCTTGCTAGCGGGAGGGACACAAGCCGCAACCTACGAGCAGTACTTC. The chain joins TRBV7-6 to TRBJ2-7; 12 bases line up with TRBD2. Germline lookup yields CDR1 SGHVS and CDR2 FNYEAQ. This CDR3 region has 19 residues. V shed 3 bases, J shed 2 bases, and the junction held 14 bases outside the gene matches.

This clonotype was seen many times. The V and J genes are TRBV2 and TRBJ1-2, with TRBD1 matching over 7 bases. The length of the CDR3 is 14 residues. Germline loops: CDR1 SNHLY, CDR2 FYNNEI. V was clipped by 4 bases and J by 6 bases; unmatched bases: 8. The CDR3 region is CASSVDRRVDGYTF. CDR3 DNA sequence: TGTGCCAGCAGTGTGGACAGGAGGGTTGATGGCTACACCTTC.

The rearrangement joins TRBV9 to TRBJ2-1; possibly TRBD1 or TRBD2 for D (5 bases each). Germline assignment: CDR1 SGDLS and CDR2 YYNGEE. V gave up 4 bases and J gave up 5 bases, with 16 bases separating them. This CDR3 has 15 residues. The CDR3 reads CASSPRSGADNEQFF. The CDR3 coding sequence is TGTGCCAGCAGCCCCCGTTCCGGGGCTGACAATGAGCAGTTCTTC. Supplemented by reference TRBV9 and TRBJ2-1, the full variable domain reads DSGVTQTPKHLITATGQRVTLRCSPRSGDLSVYWYQQSLDQGLQFLIQYYNGEERAKGNILERFSAQQFPDLHSELNLSSLELGDSALYFCASSPRSGADNEQFFGPGTRLTVL.

This clonotype was seen more than once but under ten times. The V gene is TRBV28, the J gene TRBJ1-3, with 8 bases identical to TRBD1. V lost 7 bases and J lost 1; bases outside the gene matches: 6. CDR1 MDHEN and CDR2 SYDVKM come from the germline V gene. CDR3 size: 15 residues. In nucleotides, the CDR3 is TGTGCCAGCATGAAGGGACAGGTGTCTGGAAACACCATATATTTT. Translated, it gives CASMKGQVSGNTIYF.

This clonotype has at least ten counts. The chain recombines TRBV11-1 with TRBJ1-2; 8 nucleotides match TRBD1. Per germline, CDR1 SGHAT and CDR2 FQDESV (reference sequence). The CDR3 runs to 17 residues. J gave up 3 bases and V 0 bases, and 9 bases lay outside the gene matches. CDR3 protein: CASSLADTRDRYYGYTF. The DNA of the CDR3 is TGTGCCAGCAGCTTAGCCGATACAAGGGACAGGTACTATGGCTACACCTTC.